The present T cell receptor (beta chain) was sequenced within a study of Ad26.COV2.S vaccination and SARS-CoV-2 variants. The germline gives CDR1 GTSNPN, CDR2 SVGIG (reference sequence). This CDR3 has 12 amino acids. Assay used: immunoSEQ multiplex PCR; TCRdb lists only in-frame clones, some missing. Seen here are some 350,000 clones, 75% to 90% observed once, and the top ten hold 5.5%. Sample treatment: 15 to 20 received Ad26.COV2.S at low or high dose, single or two shots; several received placebo; per-sample allocation not given. The investigators took samples on day 63 after the first vaccine or placebo injection.

The chain joins TRBV30 to TRBJ2-7; D might be TRBD2 (6 bases). This TCR derives from a person aged 18-60 years who received the Ad26.COV2.S COVID-19 vaccine or a placebo. This sample comprised peripheral blood, obtained in a trial of Ad26.COV2.S vaccine versus placebo. CDR3 in amino acids: CAWSGGGGPLFV. The CDR3 nucleotides are TGTGCCTGGAGCGGCGGCGGAGGGCCTTTATTCGTC.